The rows below give T cell receptor beta chains drawn from one sample of a study of T cells after yellow fever vaccination. TCRdb reprocessed the 5' RACE reads via MiXCR and lists one record per CDR3 protein. This sample has 300,000 to 350,000 distinct CDR3 sequences; 7% to 9% occur once, and the top ten carry approximately 18%. The sample here was PBMCs, taken more than 35 days after the first yellow fever vaccination. Every receptor here comes from a man aged 18 to 30 who received the YFV17D yellow fever vaccine. CDR3s include the opening cysteine and the closing phenylalanine or tryptophan. The D gene is left open where the match is weak. Clone size is given for some rows only: seen once, a few or many times, or a class if the clone is expanded.

V gene	J gene	clone size	D gene	CDR3 DNA	CDR3 protein
TRBV6-6	TRBJ2-5	-	TRBD2	TGTGCCCTCGGACTAGCGGATAAAGAGACCCAGTACTTC	CALGLADKETQYF
TRBV24-1	TRBJ2-5	-	-	TGTGCCACCAGTGACCCCCGGGACGGCCTGTACCAAGAGACCCAGTACTTC	CATSDPRDGLYQETQYF
TRBV15	TRBJ2-7	few	-	TGTGCCACTAAGACCCGGGACGGGAGCTCCTACGAGCAGTACTTC	CATKTRDGSSYEQYF
TRBV5-1	TRBJ2-3	many	-	TGCGCCAGCAGGGGCAGGCCGGGAGTAGATACGCAGTATTTT	CASRGRPGVDTQYF
TRBV29-1	TRBJ2-2	-	-	TGCAGCGGACAGTTCGGGGAGCTGTTTTTT	CSGQFGELFF
TRBV3-1	TRBJ1-1	-	TRBD1	TGTGCCAGCAGCTACAGGGGTGGGGGCACTGAAGCTTTCTTT	CASSYRGGGTEAFF
TRBV28	TRBJ1-5	few	TRBD1	TGTGCCAGCAGTACTCCCCGGACAGGGGGCTATCAGCCCCAGCATTTT	CASSTPRTGGYQPQHF
TRBV12-3/TRBV12-4	TRBJ1-2	-	-	TGTGCCAGCAGTTTCGATGGCTATGGCTACACCTTC	CASSFDGYGYTF
TRBV6-2/TRBV6-3	TRBJ1-4	-	-	TGTGCCAGCAGTTCCCGTTCCCCGGACACCATACTTTTT	CASSSRSPDTILF
TRBV12-3/TRBV12-4	TRBJ1-1	-	-	TGTGCCAGCGACCCTTTGAACACTGAAGCTTTCTTT	CASDPLNTEAFF
TRBV4-1	TRBJ2-1	-	TRBD2	TGCGCCAGCAGCCAAGGCCCTAGCGGGGGGGCGTACGAGCAGTTCTTC	CASSQGPSGGAYEQFF
TRBV25-1	TRBJ1-4	-	-	TGTGCCAGCATGCGGGGGGGTAGAGCAACTAATGAAAAACTGTTTTTT	CASMRGGRATNEKLFF
TRBV7-2	TRBJ1-1	few	-	TGTGCCAGCAGCTTAGCCCGCTCCCGTAGGGCTTTCTTT	CASSLARSRRAFF
TRBV6-5	TRBJ1-1	few	-	TGTGCCAGCAGTTATCGTCCGGACTGGCTGAACACTGAAGCTTTCTTT	CASSYRPDWLNTEAFF
TRBV7-9	TRBJ1-1	few	-	TGTGCCAGCAGCTTAGCCCCCCCAGCCTTTATGAACACTGAAGCTTTCTTT	CASSLAPPAFMNTEAFF
TRBV4-1	TRBJ2-3	-	-	TGCGCCAGCAGCCCCCGGGGGCTAGATACGCAGTATTTT	CASSPRGLDTQYF
TRBV7-2	TRBJ1-5	few	-	TGTGCCAGCAGCTTAGCAGTACAGGAACCCCAGCATTTT	CASSLAVQEPQHF
TRBV5-1	TRBJ1-1	-	-	TGCGCCAGCAGCTTGGGGGAAAGGCTGAAAGCTTTCTTT	CASSLGERLKAFF
TRBV6-5	TRBJ2-2	few	-	TGTGCCAGCAGTTACGAAGCGAACACCGGGGAGCTGTTTTTT	CASSYEANTGELFF
TRBV7-8	TRBJ1-3	-	TRBD1	TGTGCGTCCTCCCGGGGAGGGGGCGAGGTGAACACCATATATTTT	CASSRGGGEVNTIYF
TRBV11-3	TRBJ2-4	-	TRBD1	TGTGCCAGCAGCTCGAGCGGACAGGGGAACATTCAGTACTTC	CASSSSGQGNIQYF
TRBV20-1	TRBJ2-2	few	-	TGCAGTGCACCCTCAAGGGGGGCCGGGGAGCTGTTTTTT	CSAPSRGAGELFF
TRBV7-2	TRBJ2-5	-	TRBD1	TGTGCCAGCAGCTACCTCGGGACAGGGGCAGAGACCCAGTACTTC	CASSYLGTGAETQYF
TRBV30	TRBJ2-2	many	TRBD1	TGTGCCTGGGCAGGGGGCATCCGGGAGCTGTTTTTT	CAWAGGIRELFF
TRBV12-3/TRBV12-4	TRBJ1-2	few	-	TGTGCCAGCAACCCCTCCGGAGCAGGCGGAACTAACTATGGCTACACCTTC	CASNPSGAGGTNYGYTF
TRBV11-2	TRBJ2-1	-	TRBD2	TGTGCCAGCAGCTTAGCTTCCTCGGGGGGTATCGATGAGCAGTTCTTC	CASSLASSGGIDEQFF
TRBV7-9	TRBJ2-5	-	TRBD2	TGTGCCAGCAGCTCGGCGGTAGCGGGGGGGCCCCAGACCCAGTACTTC	CASSSAVAGGPQTQYF
TRBV28	TRBJ2-5	-	TRBD1	TGTGCCAGCACCTTGGACAGGGGGGGAGAGACCCAGTACTTC	CASTLDRGGETQYF
TRBV11-1	TRBJ2-5	few	TRBD2	TGTGCCAGCAGCTTTGTCCCTGGGTCTGATCCTAGCGGGGGAGAGACCCAGTACTTC	CASSFVPGSDPSGGETQYF
TRBV6-5	TRBJ2-5	-	-	TGTGCCAGCAGTTACGACCCTCATGGGCGTGGAGAGACCCAGTACTTC	CASSYDPHGRGETQYF
TRBV7-9	TRBJ2-5	few	-	TGTGCCAGCAGCGCCACGGGAAGTCAAGAGACCCAGTACTTC	CASSATGSQETQYF
TRBV6-1	TRBJ2-6	-	-	TGTGCCAGCAGTCTCCAGGGGTTCTCTGGGGCCAACGTCCTGACTTTC	CASSLQGFSGANVLTF
TRBV7-9	TRBJ2-5	-	-	TGTGCCAGCAGCCCAAATGGGGACTTCCAAGAGACCCAGTACTTC	CASSPNGDFQETQYF
TRBV20-1	TRBJ2-4	few	TRBD1	TGCAGTGCTAGAGAATGGGGCCGAGAAGGGGGCGAGGACTTC	CSAREWGREGGEDF
TRBV7-9	TRBJ1-1	many	-	TGTGCCAGCAGCTTTCATGGCGGGGTGAACACTGAAGCTTTCTTT	CASSFHGGVNTEAFF
TRBV5-1	TRBJ1-4	many	TRBD1	TGCGCCAGCCGACCAGGGACAGAAGATGAAAAACTGTTTTTT	CASRPGTEDEKLFF